This T cell receptor (beta chain) was retrieved from a study of T cell responses to AZD1222 COVID-19 vaccine. Study-wide results and limits: Possibly, clonal diversity was underestimated; donors were largely white British and included more females. Along spike, vaccine-associated CD4 TCRs were found throughout, with dominance at 160-218 and 743-854.

Method: immunoSEQ multiplex PCR; TCRdb's copy keeps in-frame clones and lacks some. The data show approximately 28,000 clones, approximately 88% seen once. Trimming cost V 0 bases and J 3 bases; bases outside gene matches: 7. The CDR3 loop spans 16 amino acids. Looked up from germline, CDR1 is SGHAT and CDR2 is FQNNGV. Comments on this clone: Its antigen is still unknown.

Sequenced here: peripheral blood, sampled 28 days after the second AZD1222 dose. The TCR was taken from an adult who received the AZD1222 COVID-19 vaccine. This chain joins TRBV11-2 and TRBJ2-7; 8 nucleotides agree with TRBD2. CDR3 in amino acids: CASSLDRTSTFYEQYF. The CDR3 DNA follows: TGTGCCAGCAGCTTAGATCGGACTAGCACCTTCTACGAGCAGTACTTC.